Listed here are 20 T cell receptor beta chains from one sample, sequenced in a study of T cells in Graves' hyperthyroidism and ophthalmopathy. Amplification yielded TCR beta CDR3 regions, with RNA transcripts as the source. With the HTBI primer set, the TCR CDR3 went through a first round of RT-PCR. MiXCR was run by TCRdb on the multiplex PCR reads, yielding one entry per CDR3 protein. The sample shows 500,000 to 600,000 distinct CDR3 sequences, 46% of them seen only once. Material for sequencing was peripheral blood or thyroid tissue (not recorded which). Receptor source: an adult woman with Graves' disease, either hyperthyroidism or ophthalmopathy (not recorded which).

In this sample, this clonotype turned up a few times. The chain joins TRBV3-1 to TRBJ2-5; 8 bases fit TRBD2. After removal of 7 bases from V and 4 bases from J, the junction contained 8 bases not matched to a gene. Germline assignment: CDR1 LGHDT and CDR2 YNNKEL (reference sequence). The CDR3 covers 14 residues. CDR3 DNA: TGTGCCAGCAACCGGGGGGGTGGCCGAGAGACCCAGTACTTC. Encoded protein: CASNRGGGRETQYF.

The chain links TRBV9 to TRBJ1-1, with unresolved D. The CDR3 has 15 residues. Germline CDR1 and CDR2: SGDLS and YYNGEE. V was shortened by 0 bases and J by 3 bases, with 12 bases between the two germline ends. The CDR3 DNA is TGTGCCAGCAGCGTAGTGACACCAAGGGACACTGAAGCTTTCTTT. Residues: CASSVVTPRDTEAFF.

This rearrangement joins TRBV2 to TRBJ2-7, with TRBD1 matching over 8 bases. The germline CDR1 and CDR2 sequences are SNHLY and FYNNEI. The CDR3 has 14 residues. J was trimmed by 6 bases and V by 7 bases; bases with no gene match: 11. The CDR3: CASILDRGRVEQYF. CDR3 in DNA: TGTGCCAGCATACTTGACAGGGGTCGCGTCGAGCAGTACTTC.

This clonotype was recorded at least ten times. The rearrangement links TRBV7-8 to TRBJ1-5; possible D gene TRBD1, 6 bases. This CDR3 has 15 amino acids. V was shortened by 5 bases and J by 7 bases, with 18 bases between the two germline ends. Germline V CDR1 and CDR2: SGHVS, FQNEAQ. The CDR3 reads CASSLTRGLRQPQHF. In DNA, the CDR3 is TGTGCCAGCAGCCTAACGAGGGGGTTAAGACAGCCCCAGCATTTT.

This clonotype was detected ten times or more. CDR3 loop: CASSRRSWRTEAFF. DNA for the CDR3: TGTGCCAGCAGCAGGCGCTCGTGGAGGACTGAAGCTTTCTTT. The chain carries TRBV9 and TRBJ1-1; D call uncertain. Deletions cut 4 bases from V and 5 bases from J, with 15 bases between. Germline assignment: CDR1 SGDLS and CDR2 YYNGEE. CDR3 size: 14 residues.

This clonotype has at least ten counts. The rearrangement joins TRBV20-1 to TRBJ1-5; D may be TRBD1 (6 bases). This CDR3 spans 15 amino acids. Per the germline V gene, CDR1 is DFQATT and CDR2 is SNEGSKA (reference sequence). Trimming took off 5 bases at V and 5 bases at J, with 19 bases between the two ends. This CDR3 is CSAPRRGGPDQPQHF. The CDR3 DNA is TGCAGTGCTCCCCGGAGGGGGGGCCCGGATCAGCCCCAGCATTTT.

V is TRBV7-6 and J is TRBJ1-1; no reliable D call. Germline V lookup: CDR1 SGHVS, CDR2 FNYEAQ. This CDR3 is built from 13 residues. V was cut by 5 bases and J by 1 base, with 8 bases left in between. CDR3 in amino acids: CASSKSPNTEAFF. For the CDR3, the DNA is TGTGCCAGCAGCAAGAGCCCGAACACTGAAGCTTTCTTT.

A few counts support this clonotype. CDR3 sequence: CASSATSRWDEQYF. CDR3 sequence (DNA): TGTGCCAGCAGTGCGACTAGCAGGTGGGACGAGCAGTACTTC. V usage is TRBV27 and J usage is TRBJ2-7, with 7 bases fitting TRBD2. V lost 5 bases to trimming and J lost 5 bases; unmatched junction nucleotides: 9. The germline V gene encodes CDR1 MNHEY and CDR2 SMNVEV (reference sequence). CDR3 length: 14 residues.

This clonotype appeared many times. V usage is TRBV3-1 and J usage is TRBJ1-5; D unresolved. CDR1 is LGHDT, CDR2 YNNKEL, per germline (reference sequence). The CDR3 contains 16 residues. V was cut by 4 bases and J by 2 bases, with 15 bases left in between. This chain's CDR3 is CASSPSQAMGNQPQHF. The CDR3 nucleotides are TGTGCCAGCAGCCCATCACAAGCGATGGGCAATCAGCCCCAGCATTTT.

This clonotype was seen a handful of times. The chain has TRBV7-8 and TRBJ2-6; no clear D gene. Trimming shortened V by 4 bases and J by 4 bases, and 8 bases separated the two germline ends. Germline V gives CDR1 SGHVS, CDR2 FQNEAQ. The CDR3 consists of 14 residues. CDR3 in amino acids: CASSYSAGANVLTF. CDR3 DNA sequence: TGTGCCAGCAGCTACTCTGCAGGGGCCAACGTCCTGACTTTC.

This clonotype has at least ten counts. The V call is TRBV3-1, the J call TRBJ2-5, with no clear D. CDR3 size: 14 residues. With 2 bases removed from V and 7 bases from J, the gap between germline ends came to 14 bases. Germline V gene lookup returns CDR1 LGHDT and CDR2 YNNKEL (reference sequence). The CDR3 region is CASSQHPEYMTQYF. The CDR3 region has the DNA TGTGCCAGCAGCCAACATCCTGAATATATGACCCAGTACTTC.

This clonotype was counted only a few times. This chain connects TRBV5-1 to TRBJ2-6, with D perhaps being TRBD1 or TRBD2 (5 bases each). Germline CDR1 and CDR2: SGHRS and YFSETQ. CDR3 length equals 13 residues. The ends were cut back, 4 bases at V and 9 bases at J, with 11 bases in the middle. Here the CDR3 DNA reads TGCGCCAGCAGCCAAGGGACGGTCAACGTCCTGACTTTC. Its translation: CASSQGTVNVLTF.

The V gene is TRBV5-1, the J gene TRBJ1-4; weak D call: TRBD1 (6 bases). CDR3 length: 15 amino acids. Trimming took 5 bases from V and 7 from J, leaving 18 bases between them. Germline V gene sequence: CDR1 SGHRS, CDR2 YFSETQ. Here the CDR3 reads CASSYTGTNTEKLFF. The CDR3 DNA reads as TGCGCCAGCAGTTACACAGGGACGAACACTGAAAAACTGTTTTTT.

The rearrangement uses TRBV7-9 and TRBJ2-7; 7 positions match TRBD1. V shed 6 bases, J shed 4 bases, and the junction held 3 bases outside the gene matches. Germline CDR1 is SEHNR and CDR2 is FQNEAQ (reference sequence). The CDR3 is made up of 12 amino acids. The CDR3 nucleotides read TGTGCCAGCAGTCACAGGGGATACGAGCAGTACTTC. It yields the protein CASSHRGYEQYF.

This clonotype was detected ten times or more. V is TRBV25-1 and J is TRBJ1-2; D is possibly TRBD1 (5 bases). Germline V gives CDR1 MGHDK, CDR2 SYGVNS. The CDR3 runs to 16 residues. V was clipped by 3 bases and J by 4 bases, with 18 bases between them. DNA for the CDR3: TGTGCCAGCAGTGACCCCAGGGTTGGGGGAGTCTATGGCTACACCTTC. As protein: CASSDPRVGGVYGYTF.

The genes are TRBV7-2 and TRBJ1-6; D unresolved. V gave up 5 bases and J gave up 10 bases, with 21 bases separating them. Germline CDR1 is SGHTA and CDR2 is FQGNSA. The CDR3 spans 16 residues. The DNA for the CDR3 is TGTGCCAGCAGCCTGGAGGCTACGGATTCCGGATCACCCCTCCACTTT. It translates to CASSLEATDSGSPLHF. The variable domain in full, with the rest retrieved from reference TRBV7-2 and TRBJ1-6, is GAGVSQSPSNKVTEKGKDVELRCDPISGHTALYWYRQSLGQGLEFLIYFQGNSAPDKSGLPSDRFSAERTGGSVSTLTIQRTQQEDSAVYLCASSLEATDSGSPLHFGNGTRLTVT.

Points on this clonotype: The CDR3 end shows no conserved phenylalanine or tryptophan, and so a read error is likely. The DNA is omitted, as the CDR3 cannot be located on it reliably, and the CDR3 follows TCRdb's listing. The CDR3: CASNPRRTG. The chain links TRBV5-1 to TRBJ1-4; the D call TRBD1 from the table was never checked on the DNA. Inclusive of both ends, the CDR3 amounts to 9 amino acids. The germline CDR1 and CDR2 sequences are SGHRS and YFSETQ.

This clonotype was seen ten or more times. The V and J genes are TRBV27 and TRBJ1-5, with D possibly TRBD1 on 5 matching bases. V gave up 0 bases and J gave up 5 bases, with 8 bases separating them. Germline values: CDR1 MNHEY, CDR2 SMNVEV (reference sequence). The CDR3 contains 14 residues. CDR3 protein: CASSLSMGDQPQHF. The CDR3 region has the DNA TGTGCCAGCAGTTTATCGATGGGGGATCAGCCCCAGCATTTT.

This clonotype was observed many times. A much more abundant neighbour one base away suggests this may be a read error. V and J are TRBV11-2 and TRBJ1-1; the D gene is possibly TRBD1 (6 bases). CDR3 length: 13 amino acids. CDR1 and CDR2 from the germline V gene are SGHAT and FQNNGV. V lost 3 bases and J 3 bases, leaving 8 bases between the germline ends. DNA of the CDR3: TGTGCCAGCAGCTTTACAGGGTACACTGAAGCTTTCTTT. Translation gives CASSFTGYTEAFF.

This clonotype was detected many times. CDR3 sequence (DNA): TGTGCCAGTAGTATAGGCGGCGGGGCCCGGTGGTACGAGCAGTACTTC. It is translated as CASSIGGGARWYEQYF. This chain connects TRBV19 to TRBJ2-7; maybe TRBD2 (6 bases). V lost 1 base and J 4 bases, leaving 17 bases between the germline ends. This CDR3 region has 16 residues. Per germline, CDR1 LNHDA and CDR2 SQIVND (reference sequence). Full variable domain (outside the CDR3, taken from reference TRBV19 and TRBJ2-7): DGGITQSPKYLFRKEGQNVTLSCEQNLNHDAMYWYRQDPGQGLRLIYYSQIVNDFQKGDIAEGYSVSREKKESFPLTVTSAQKNPTAFYLCASSIGGGARWYEQYFGPGTRLTVT.